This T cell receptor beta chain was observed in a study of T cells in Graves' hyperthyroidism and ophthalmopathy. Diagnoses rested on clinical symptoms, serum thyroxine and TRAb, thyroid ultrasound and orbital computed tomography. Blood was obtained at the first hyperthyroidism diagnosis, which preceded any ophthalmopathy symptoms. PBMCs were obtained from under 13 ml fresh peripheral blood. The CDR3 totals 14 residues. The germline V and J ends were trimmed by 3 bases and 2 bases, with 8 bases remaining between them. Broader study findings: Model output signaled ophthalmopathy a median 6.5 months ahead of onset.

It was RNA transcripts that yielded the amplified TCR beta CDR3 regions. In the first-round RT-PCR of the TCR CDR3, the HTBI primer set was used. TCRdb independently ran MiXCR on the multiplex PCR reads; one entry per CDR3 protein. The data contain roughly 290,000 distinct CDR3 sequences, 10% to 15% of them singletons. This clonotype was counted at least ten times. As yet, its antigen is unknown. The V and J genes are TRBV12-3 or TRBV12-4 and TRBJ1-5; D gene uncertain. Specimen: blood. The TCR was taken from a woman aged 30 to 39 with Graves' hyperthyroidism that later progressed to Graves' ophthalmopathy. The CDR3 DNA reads TGTGCCAGCAGTTTTATGGCGGGCAATCAGCCCCAGCATTTT. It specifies CASSFMAGNQPQHF.